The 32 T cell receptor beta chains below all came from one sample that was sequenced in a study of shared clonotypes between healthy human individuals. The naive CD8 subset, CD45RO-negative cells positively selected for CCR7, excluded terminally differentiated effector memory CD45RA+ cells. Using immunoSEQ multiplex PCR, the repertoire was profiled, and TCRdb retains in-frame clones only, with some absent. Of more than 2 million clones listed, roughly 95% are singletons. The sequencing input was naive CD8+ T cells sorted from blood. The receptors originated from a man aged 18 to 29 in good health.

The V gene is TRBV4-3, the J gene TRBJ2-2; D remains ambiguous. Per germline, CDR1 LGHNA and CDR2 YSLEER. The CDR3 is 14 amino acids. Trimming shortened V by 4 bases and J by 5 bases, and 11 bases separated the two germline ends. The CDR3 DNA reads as TGCGCCAGCAGCCTCCAGGTGGGGACCGGGGAGCTGTTTTTT. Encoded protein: CASSLQVGTGELFF.

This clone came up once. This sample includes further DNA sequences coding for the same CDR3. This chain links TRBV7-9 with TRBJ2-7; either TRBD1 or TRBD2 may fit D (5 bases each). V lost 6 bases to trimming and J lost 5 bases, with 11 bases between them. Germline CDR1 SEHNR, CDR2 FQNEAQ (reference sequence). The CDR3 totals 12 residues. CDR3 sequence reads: CASSLQGDEQYF. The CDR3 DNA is TGTGCCAGCAGTTTGCAGGGAGACGAGCAGTACTTC.

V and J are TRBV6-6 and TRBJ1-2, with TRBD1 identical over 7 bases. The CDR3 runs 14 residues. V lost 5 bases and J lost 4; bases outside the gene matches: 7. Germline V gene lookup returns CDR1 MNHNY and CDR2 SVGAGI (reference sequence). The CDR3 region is CASSPEGAIYGYTF. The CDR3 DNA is TGTGCCAGCAGTCCAGAGGGGGCCATCTATGGCTACACCTTC.

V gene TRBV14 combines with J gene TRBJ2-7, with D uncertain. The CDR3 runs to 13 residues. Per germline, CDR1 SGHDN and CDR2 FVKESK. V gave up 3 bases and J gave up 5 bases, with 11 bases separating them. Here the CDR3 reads CASSQGLRHEQYF. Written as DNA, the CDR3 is TGTGCCAGCAGCCAGGGCCTGAGGCACGAGCAGTACTTC.

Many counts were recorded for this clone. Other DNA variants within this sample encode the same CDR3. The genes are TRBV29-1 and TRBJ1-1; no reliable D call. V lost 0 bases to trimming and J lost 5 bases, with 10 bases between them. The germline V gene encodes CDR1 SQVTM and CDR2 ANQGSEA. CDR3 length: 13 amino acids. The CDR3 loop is CSVEDRVGTEAFF. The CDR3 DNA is TGCAGCGTTGAAGATAGGGTGGGAACTGAAGCTTTCTTT.

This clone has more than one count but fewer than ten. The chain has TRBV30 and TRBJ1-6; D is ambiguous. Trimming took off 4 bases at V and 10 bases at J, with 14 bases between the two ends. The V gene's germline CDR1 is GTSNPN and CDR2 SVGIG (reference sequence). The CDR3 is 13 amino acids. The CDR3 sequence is CAWTRTLGSPLHF. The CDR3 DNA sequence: TGTGCCTGGACTCGGACTCTGGGATCACCCCTCCACTTT.

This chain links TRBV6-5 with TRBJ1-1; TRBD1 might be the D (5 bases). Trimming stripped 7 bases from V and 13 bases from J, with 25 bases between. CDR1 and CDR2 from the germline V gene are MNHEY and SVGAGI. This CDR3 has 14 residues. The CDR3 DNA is TGTGCCAGCACTAAAGGCTCAGGGTTTCAACTCGTTTTCTTT. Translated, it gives CASTKGSGFQLVFF.

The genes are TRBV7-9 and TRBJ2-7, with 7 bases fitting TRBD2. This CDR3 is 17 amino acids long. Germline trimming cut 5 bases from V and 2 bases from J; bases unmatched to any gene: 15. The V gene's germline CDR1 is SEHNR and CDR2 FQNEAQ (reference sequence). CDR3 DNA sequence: TGTGCCAGCAGCCCCAAGGGTAGTCTAGCGGAGACCTACGAGCAGTACTTC. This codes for CASSPKGSLAETYEQYF.

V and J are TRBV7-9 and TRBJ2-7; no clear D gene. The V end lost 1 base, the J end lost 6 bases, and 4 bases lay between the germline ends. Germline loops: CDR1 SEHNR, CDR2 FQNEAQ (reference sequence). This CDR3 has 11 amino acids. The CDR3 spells CASSLDLEQYF. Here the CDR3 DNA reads TGTGCCAGCAGCTTAGATCTCGAGCAGTACTTC.

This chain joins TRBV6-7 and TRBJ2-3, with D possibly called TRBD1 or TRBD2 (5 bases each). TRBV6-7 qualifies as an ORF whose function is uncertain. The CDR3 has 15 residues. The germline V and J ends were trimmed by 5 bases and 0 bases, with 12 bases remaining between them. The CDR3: CASSAGDGSTDTQYF. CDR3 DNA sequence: TGTGCCAGCAGTGCCGGGGACGGTAGCACAGATACGCAGTATTTT.

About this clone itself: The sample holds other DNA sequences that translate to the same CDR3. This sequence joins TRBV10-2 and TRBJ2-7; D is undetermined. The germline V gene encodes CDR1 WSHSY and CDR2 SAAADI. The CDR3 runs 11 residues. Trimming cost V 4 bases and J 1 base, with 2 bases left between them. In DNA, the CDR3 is TGCGCCAGCAGTGCTTCCTACGAGCAGTACTTC. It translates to CASSASYEQYF.

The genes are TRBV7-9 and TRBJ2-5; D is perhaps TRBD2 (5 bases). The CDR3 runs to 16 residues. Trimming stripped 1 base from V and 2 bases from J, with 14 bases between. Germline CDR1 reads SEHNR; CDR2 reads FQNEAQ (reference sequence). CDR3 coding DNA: TGTGCCAGCAGCTTAGGAGGAGGATCGGGACAAGAGACCCAGTACTTC. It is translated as CASSLGGGSGQETQYF.

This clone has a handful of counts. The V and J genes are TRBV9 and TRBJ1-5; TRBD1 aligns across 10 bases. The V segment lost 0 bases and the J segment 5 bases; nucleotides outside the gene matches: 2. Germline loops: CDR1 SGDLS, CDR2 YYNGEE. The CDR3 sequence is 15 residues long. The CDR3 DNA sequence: TGTGCCAGCAGCGTAGGAGGGACAGGGGATCAGCCCCAGCATTTT. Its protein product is CASSVGGTGDQPQHF.

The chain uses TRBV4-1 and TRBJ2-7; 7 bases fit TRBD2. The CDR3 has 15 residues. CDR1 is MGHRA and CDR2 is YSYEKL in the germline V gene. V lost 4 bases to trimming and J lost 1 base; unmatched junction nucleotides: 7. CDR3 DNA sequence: TGCGCCAGCAGCCTTCTAGCGGAGGAGTCCTACGAGCAGTACTTC. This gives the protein CASSLLAEESYEQYF.

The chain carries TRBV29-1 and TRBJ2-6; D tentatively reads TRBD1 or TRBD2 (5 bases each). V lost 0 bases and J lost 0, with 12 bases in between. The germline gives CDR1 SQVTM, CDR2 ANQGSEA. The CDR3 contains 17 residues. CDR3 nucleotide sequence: TGCAGCGTTGAAGATCATGGGGGTTCCTCTGGGGCCAACGTCCTGACTTTC. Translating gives CSVEDHGGSSGANVLTF.

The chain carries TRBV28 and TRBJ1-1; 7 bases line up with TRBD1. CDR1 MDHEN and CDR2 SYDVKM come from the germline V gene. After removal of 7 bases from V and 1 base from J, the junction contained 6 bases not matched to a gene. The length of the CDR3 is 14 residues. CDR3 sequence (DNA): TGTGCCAGCACATACAGGGGCTCGAACACTGAAGCTTTCTTT. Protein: CASTYRGSNTEAFF.

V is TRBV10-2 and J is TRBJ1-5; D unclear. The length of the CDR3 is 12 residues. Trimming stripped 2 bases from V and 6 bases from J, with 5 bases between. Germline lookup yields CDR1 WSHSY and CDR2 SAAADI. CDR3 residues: CASSERFQPQHF. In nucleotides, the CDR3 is TGCGCCAGCAGTGAGAGATTTCAGCCCCAGCATTTT.

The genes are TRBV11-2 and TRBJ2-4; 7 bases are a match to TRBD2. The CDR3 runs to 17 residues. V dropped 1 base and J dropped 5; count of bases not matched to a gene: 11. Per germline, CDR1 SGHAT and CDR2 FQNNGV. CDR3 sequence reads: CASSLVASGGVENIQYF. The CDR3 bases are TGTGCCAGCAGCTTAGTAGCGTCGGGAGGAGTAGAAAACATTCAGTACTTC.

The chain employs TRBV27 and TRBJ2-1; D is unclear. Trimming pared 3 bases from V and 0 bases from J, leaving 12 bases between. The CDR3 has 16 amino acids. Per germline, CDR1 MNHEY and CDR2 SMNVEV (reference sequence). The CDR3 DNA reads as TGTGCCAGCAGTTTCGGGTTCAGGAGCTCCTACAATGAGCAGTTCTTC. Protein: CASSFGFRSSYNEQFF.

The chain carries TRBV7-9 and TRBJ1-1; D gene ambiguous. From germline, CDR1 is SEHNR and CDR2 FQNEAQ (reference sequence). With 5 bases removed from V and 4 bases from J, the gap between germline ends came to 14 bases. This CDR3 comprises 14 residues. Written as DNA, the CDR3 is TGTGCCAGCAGCGCATCCGGTCAGTTCACTGAAGCTTTCTTT. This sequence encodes CASSASGQFTEAFF. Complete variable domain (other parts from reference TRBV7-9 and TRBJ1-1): DTGVSQNPRHKITKRGQNVTFRCDPISEHNRLYWYRQTLGQGPEFLTYFQNEAQLEKSRLLSDRFSAERPKGSFSTLEIQRTEQGDSAMYLCASSASGQFTEAFFGQGTRLTVV.

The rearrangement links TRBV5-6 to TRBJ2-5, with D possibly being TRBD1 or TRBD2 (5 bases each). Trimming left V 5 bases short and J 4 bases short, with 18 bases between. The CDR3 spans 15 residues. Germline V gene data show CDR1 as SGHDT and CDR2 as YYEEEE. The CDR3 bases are TGTGCCAGCAGTAGAGGGGTGGATGTAATAGAGACCCAGTACTTC. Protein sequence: CASSRGVDVIETQYF.

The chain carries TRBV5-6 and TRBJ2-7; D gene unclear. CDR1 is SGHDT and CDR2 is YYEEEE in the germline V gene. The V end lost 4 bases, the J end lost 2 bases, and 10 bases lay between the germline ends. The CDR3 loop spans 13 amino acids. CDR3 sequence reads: CASSPGPPYEQYF. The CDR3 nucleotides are TGTGCCAGCAGCCCCGGACCGCCCTACGAGCAGTACTTC. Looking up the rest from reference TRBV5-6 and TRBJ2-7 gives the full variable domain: DAGVTQSPTHLIKTRGQQVTLRCSPKSGHDTVSWYQQALGQGPQFIFQYYEEEERQRGNFPDRFSGHQFPNYSSELNVNALLLGDSALYLCASSPGPPYEQYFGPGTRLTVT.

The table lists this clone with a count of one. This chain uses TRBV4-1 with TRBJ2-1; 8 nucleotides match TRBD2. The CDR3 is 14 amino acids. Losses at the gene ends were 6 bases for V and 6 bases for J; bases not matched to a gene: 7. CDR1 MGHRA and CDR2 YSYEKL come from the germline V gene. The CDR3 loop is CASSPGRGVNEQFF. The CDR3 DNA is TGCGCCAGCAGTCCCGGGAGGGGCGTCAATGAGCAGTTCTTC.

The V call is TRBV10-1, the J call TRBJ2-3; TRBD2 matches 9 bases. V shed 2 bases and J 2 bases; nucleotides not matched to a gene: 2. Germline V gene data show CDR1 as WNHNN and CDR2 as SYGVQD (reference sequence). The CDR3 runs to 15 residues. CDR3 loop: CASSEAGGLTDTQYF. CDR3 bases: TGCGCCAGCAGTGAGGCGGGGGGGCTCACAGATACGCAGTATTTT.

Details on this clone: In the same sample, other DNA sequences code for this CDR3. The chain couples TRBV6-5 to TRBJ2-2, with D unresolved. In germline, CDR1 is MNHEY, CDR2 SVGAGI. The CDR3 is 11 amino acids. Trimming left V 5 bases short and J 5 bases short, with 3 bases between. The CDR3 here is CASSLTGELFF. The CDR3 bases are TGTGCCAGCAGTCTAACCGGGGAGCTGTTTTTT.

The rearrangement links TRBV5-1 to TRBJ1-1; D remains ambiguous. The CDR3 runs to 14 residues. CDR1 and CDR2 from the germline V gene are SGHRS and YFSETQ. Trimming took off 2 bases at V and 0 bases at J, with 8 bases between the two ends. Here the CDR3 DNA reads TGCGCCAGCAGCTTTCACTATATGAACACTGAAGCTTTCTTT. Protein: CASSFHYMNTEAFF.

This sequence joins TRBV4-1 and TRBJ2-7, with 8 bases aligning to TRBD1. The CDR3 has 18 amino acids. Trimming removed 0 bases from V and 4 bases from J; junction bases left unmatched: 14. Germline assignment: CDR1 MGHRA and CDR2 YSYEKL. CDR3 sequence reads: CASSQEGWTGQARYEQYF. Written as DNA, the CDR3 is TGCGCCAGCAGCCAAGAAGGGTGGACGGGACAGGCAAGATACGAGCAGTACTTC.

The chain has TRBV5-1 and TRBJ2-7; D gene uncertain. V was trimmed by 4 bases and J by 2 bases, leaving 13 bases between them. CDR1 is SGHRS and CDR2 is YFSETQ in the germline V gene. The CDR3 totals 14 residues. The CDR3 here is CASSGASRTYEQYF. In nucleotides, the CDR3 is TGCGCCAGCAGCGGAGCTTCCCGAACCTACGAGCAGTACTTC.

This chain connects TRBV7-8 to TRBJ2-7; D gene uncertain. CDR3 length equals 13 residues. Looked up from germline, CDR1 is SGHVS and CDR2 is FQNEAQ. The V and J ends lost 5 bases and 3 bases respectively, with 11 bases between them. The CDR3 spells CASSPRHGYEQYF. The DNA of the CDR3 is TGTGCCAGCAGCCCACGGCACGGCTACGAGCAGTACTTC.

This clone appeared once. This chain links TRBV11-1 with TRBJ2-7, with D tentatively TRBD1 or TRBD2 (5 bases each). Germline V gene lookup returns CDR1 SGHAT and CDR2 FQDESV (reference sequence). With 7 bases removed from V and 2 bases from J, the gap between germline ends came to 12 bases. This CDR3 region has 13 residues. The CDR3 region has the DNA TGTGCCAGCACCCTGGGGGAAGCCTACGAGCAGTACTTC. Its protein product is CASTLGEAYEQYF.

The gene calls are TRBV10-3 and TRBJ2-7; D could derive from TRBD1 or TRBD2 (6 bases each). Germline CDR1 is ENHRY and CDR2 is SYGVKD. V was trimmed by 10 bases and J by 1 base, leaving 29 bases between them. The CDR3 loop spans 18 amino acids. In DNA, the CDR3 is TGTGCCACGGTGCGGGGTGGGGGCCAAGGAAGCCATTCCTACGAGCAGTACTTC. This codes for CATVRGGGQGSHSYEQYF.

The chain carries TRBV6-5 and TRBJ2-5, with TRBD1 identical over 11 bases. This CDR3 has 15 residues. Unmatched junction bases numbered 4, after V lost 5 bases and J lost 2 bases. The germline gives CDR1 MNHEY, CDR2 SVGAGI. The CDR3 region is CASSRTGGPQETQYF. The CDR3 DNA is TGTGCCAGCAGTAGGACAGGGGGCCCACAAGAGACCCAGTACTTC.